This record concerns one T cell receptor beta chain sequence. The target antigen is unknown. After removal of 5 bases from V and 4 bases from J, the junction contained 9 bases not matched to a gene. CDR3 length equals 15 residues. CDR1 and CDR2 (germline): MDHEN, SYDVKM. Libraries were prepared by immunoSEQ multiplex PCR; TCRdb keeps only in-frame clonotypes and omits some of them. Among about 42,000 clones, approximately 91% were seen once, and the ten largest hold less than 15%. The data were obtained in a study of OX40 agonist ivuxolimab in advanced cancers. As for the study in general: An agonistic human IgG2 monoclonal antibody against OX40 (CD134) was given.

Exclusion applied to patients with autoimmune disease history or systemic immunosuppression. Study-wide findings and caveats: CD4+ and CD8+ blood T cells expanded clonally by week 6 at 0.1 to 3.0 mg/kg.

The origin of this receptor is an adult with an advanced solid tumor such as melanoma, head and neck, liver or kidney cancer. Sequencing used CD4+ or CD8+ T cells sorted from blood, obtained in a trial of the OX40 agonist ivuxolimab. The V gene is TRBV28, the J gene TRBJ1-1, with 8 bases fitting TRBD1. For the CDR3, the DNA is TGTGCCAGCAGTGAAGACAGGGGTGTTGGCACTGAAGCTTTCTTT. It specifies CASSEDRGVGTEAFF.